This TCR beta chain was found in a study of siplizumab effects on memory and regulatory T cells (dated by TCRdb to between 2018 and 2021). Regarding the research as a whole: The effect of the anti-CD2 antibody siplizumab on alloreactive T-cell subsets was examined in allogeneic mixed lymphocyte reactions constructed from human PBMCs.

Overall study outcomes, separate from this receptor: Greater diversity appeared to be present in unstimulated naive T cells than in memory T cells, and a substantial contribution to the alloresponse seemed to be made by naive cells. The cumulative frequency of alloreactive sequences that could be traced back to unstimulated CD4+ memory T cells was significantly reduced by siplizumab. Of the alloreactive CD4+ clones that could be mapped, the Treg-derived share averaged almost 70% with siplizumab compared with roughly 27% in control reactions. Whether proliferating Tregs from siplizumab cultures actually had suppressive function was not functionally confirmed. A naive or memory phenotype could not be assigned to roughly 80-95% of proliferating CD4+ or CD8+ clones. Because sequences below about 10^-5 frequency were poorly captured, only a minor fraction of alloreactive clones could be mapped to unstimulated subsets.

The library was generated by the immunoSEQ multiplex PCR assay. Each sample had 85,000 to 100,000 TCR templates assayed by the deep sequencing platform. Genomic DNA extracted from sorted T cells was used for TCRbeta CDR3 sequencing. The original pipeline was this. The R programming language was used for clonal analysis of the TCRbeta CDR3 data. Alloreactive CD4+ and CD8+ clones were defined by comparing unstimulated samples with post-reaction CFSE-low samples. Regulatory or non-regulatory origin was assigned to alloreactive CD4+ clones by matching of sequences to sorted unstimulated Treg and non-Treg repertoires. The source is immuneACCESS, and TCRdb retained only in-frame sequences with V and J called. Part of the clones is not carried over; for the studies checked, unresolved V genes explain less than half of this, and the remainder is unexplained. The V and J calls and clone size are taken from that table; D and trimming were inferred from the DNA. Within this sample are some 73,000 clones, with 93% of them counted one time only. Around 5% of the sample rests with the top ten.

Sorted unstimulated T cells, along with proliferating T cells recovered from mixed lymphocyte reactions, underwent TCRbeta CDR3 sequencing. Fresh whole blood from some ten HLA-typed healthy donors was used as the source from which PBMCs were isolated. For this clone: What antigen it recognizes has not been identified. Per-base qualities were not stored, and no clone one base away is much larger.

The sequenced sample was CD8+ T cells sorted from blood. This TCR came from a human donor in good health.

The CDR3 corresponds to CASRPPSLAGLTDTQYF. The sequence in DNA is TGTGCAAGTCGCCCACCCTCGCTAGCGGGGCTCACAGATACGCAGTATTTT. Recombination connected TRBV12-2 to TRBJ2-3; no DNA check was done on the table's D call, TRBD2. TRBV12-2 is assigned pseudogene status. Counted from cysteine to phenylalanine, this CDR3 has 17 amino acids. Only CDR3 DNA is held: 51 bases, read in frame from base 1.